This T cell receptor beta chain was obtained from a study of early T cells in non-severe SARS-CoV-2 infection. Study details: RNA in bulk from unsorted whole blood was sequenced, and chains were unpaired. Overall study findings and caveats: Anti-spike CD8 responses were favored by VDJdb matching, which missed private and CD4 specificities.

Each cDNA molecule carried a unique molecular identifier. Each CDR3 protein is one row after TCRdb ran MiXCR on the 5' RACE reads. The sample yields about 26,000 distinct CDR3 sequences, around 4.5% seen once. This clonotype has a count of ten or more. No antigen is known for it. The length of the CDR3 is 14 residues. Germline V gene sequence: CDR1 SEHNR, CDR2 FQNEAQ (reference sequence). Trimming took 5 bases from V and 4 from J; bases not matched to a gene: 6. The specimen sequenced was whole blood. The chain links TRBV7-9 to TRBJ1-1; the match to TRBD1 covers 8 bases. The clonotype was recovered from an adult who was a healthcare worker with PCR-confirmed SARS-CoV-2 infection or an uninfected control (not recorded which). The CDR3 sequence: CASSQPGQGTEAFF. The CDR3 DNA reads as TGTGCCAGCAGCCAACCCGGACAGGGCACTGAAGCTTTCTTT.